This entry describes one T cell receptor (beta chain). The antigen is not known. The data were taken from a study of T cells after posttransplantation cyclophosphamide. Broader study findings: Recipient CMV seropositivity and CMV reactivation strongly tracked TRB clonality. Donor CD8+ memory clones often dominated recipient blood repertoires at later times. Skin or GI-infiltrating T cells shared few TRB sequences with blood.

Trimming pared 6 bases from V and 0 bases from J, leaving 7 bases between. The length of the CDR3 is 13 residues. Germline CDR1 reads MNHNS; CDR2 reads SASEGT. The table came from immunoSEQ multiplex PCR; TCRdb's copy has only in-frame clones and leaves some out. This table holds 20,000 to 30,000 clones, roughly 82% found once. The sequence was collected from a woman between 55 and 75 years old with a blood cancer, CMV-positive, and with a related stem cell donor. This chain uses TRBV6-1 with TRBJ2-3, with D possibly being TRBD1 (6 bases). Sample: PBMCs. Here the CDR3 DNA reads TGTGCCAGCAGCGGACAGAGCACAGATACGCAGTATTTT. Translation gives CASSGQSTDTQYF.